One T cell receptor beta chain is described in this entry. This sample was included in a study of glioma-infiltrating T cells after dendritic cell vaccination. About the study: At biweekly intervals, patients got three intradermal dendritic cell vaccine injections.

CDR3 length: 13 residues. The ends lost 4 bases at V and 4 bases at J; junction bases unmatched: 3. Germline V gene sequence: CDR1 KGHSH, CDR2 LQKENI. The protocol was immunoSEQ multiplex PCR, while the TCRdb copy is restricted to in-frame clones and leaves out a portion. The sample records roughly 60,000 clones, 86% being singletons. Time point of the sample: after dendritic cell vaccination, including at tumor progression/relapse. The specimen comprised blood, sampled after dendritic cell vaccination. The rearrangement uses TRBV18 and TRBJ1-1; the match to TRBD1 covers 7 bases. The clonotype originates from a human donor with glioblastoma. The CDR3 spells CASSQDRATEAFF. DNA of the CDR3: TGTGCCAGCTCACAAGACAGGGCCACTGAAGCTTTCTTT.